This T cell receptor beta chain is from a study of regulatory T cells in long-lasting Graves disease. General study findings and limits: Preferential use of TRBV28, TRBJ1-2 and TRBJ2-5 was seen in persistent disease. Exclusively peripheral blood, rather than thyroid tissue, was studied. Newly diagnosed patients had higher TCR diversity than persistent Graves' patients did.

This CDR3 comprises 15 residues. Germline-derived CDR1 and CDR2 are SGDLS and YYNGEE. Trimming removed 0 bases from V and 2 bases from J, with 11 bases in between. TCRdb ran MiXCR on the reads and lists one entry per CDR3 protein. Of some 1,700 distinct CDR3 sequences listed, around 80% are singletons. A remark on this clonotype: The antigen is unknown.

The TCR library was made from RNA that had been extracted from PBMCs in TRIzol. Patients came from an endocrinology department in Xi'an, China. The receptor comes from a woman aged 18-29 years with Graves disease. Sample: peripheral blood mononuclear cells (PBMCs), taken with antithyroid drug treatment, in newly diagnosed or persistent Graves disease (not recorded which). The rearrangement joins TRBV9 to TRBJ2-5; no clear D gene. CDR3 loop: CASSVGPQVQETQYF. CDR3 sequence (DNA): TGTGCCAGCAGCGTAGGCCCCCAGGTTCAAGAGACCCAGTACTTC.